This T cell receptor beta chain was profiled in a study of T cell responses to AZD1222 COVID-19 vaccine. General study results and limits: Among spike-specific TCRs, nearly half reportedly target unmutated variant regions. Repertoire collection took place solely once the T cell response had peaked.

The repertoire was sequenced with immunoSEQ multiplex PCR; TCRdb's copy has only in-frame clones and lacks some. The repertoire has some 140,000 clones, 88% of them found once; the top ten carry around 3%. In the case of this clone: Its matching antigen is unknown.

J lost 1 base, V lost 0 bases, and 8 bases had no gene match. This CDR3 has 17 amino acids. Per germline, CDR1 SEHNR and CDR2 FQNEAQ (reference sequence). The chain combines TRBV7-9 with TRBJ1-2; 7 nucleotides line up with TRBD1. The sequences come from peripheral blood, collected on day 0 of AZD1222 vaccination. The sequence was obtained from an adult in good health. Here the CDR3 reads CASSLALGGFDNYGYTF. CDR3 nucleotides: TGTGCCAGCAGCTTAGCGCTAGGGGGCTTTGATAACTATGGCTACACCTTC.